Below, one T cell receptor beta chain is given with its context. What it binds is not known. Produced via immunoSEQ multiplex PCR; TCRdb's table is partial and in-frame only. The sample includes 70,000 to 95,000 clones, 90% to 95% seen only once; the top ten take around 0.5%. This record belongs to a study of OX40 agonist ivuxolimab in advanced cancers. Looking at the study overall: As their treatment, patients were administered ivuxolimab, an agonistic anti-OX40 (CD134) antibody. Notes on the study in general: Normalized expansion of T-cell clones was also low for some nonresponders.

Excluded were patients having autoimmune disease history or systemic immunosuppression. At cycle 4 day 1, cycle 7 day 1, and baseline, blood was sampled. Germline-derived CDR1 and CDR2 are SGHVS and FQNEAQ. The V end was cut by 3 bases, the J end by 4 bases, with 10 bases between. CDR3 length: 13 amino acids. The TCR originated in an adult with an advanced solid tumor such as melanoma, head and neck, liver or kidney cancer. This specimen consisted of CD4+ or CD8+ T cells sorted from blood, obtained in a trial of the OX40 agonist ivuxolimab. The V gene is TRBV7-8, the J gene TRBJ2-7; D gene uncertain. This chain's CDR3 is CASSFHNAYEQYF. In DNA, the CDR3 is TGTGCCAGCAGCTTCCACAACGCTTACGAGCAGTACTTC.